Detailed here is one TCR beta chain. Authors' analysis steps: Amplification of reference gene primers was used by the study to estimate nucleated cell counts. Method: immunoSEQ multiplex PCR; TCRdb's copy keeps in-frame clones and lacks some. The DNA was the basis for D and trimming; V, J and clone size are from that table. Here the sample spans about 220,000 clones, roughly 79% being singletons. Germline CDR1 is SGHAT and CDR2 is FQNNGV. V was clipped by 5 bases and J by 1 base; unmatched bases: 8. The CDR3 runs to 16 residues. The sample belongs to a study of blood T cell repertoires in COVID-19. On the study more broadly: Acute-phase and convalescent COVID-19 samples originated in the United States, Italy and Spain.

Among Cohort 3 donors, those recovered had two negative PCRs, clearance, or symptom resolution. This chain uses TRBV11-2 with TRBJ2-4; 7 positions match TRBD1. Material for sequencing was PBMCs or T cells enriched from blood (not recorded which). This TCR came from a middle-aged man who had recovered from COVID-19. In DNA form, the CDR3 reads TGTGCCAGCAGCGCCCACAGGGGTATGGCCAAAAACATTCAGTACTTC. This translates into CASSAHRGMAKNIQYF.